This TCR beta chain was captured by sequencing in a study of early T cells in non-severe SARS-CoV-2 infection. Study-wide results and caveats: Matches to VDJdb favored anti-spike CD8 responses and missed private and CD4 specificities.

Between the trimmed V and J ends, which lost 6 bases and 2 bases, there was a span of 16 bases. This CDR3 has 16 amino acids. MiXCR, run by TCRdb on the 5' RACE reads, gives a single entry per CDR3 protein. The sample has some 54,000 distinct CDR3 sequences, roughly a tenth seen once. Many counts were recorded for this clonotype. Its target is not known. This receptor was obtained from an adult who was a healthcare worker with PCR-confirmed SARS-CoV-2 infection or an uninfected control (not recorded which). The genes are TRBV23-1 and TRBJ2-2; D unresolved. TRBV23-1 carries the ORF label, with uncertain function. Specimen: whole blood. The CDR3 bases are TGCGCCAGCAGAGACTTTGAGTGGGGAAACACCGGGGAGCTGTTTTTT. As protein: CASRDFEWGNTGELFF.